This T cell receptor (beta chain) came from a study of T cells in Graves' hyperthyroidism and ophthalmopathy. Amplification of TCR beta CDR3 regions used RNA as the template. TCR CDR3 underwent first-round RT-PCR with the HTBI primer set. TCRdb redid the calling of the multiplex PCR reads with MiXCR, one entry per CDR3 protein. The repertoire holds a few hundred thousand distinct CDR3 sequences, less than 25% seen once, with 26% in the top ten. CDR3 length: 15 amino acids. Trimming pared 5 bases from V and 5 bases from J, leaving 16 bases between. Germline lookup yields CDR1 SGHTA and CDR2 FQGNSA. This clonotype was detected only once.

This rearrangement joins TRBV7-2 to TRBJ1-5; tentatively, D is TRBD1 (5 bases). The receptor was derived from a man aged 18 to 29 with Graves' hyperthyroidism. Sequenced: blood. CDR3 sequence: CASSLGDGRYQPQHF. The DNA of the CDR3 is TGTGCCAGCAGCCTAGGGGACGGGAGGTATCAGCCCCAGCATTTT.